Listed here are 13 T cell receptor beta chains from one sample, sequenced in a study of blood T cells in healthy people across ages. With a J-beta primer mix and a sample-barcoded 5' primer, a second PCR ran roughly 7 to 11 cycles. TCRdb reprocessed the 5' RACE reads via MiXCR and lists one record per CDR3 protein. The sample consists of around 870,000 distinct CDR3 sequences, 25% to 30% of them appearing once. Material: blood. The receptors stem from a woman aged 80 or over in good health.

This chain joins TRBV7-2 and TRBJ2-2, with TRBD1 as a possible D gene (6 bases). In germline, CDR1 is SGHTA, CDR2 FQGNSA. CDR3 size: 15 residues. V was cut by 3 bases and J by 1 base, with 9 bases left in between. This chain's CDR3 is CASSFTGRNTGELFF. The CDR3 DNA follows: TGTGCCAGCAGCTTCACAGGGAGGAACACCGGGGAGCTGTTTTTT.

In its sample, this clonotype was seen many times. V gene TRBV5-1 combines with J gene TRBJ2-3; D remains ambiguous. Deletions cut 4 bases from V and 4 bases from J, with 10 bases between. The CDR3 spans 13 residues. Germline CDR1 SGHRS, CDR2 YFSETQ. Written as DNA, the CDR3 is TGCGCCAGCAGCCGCCGGTCGCCAGATACGCAGTATTTT. Its protein product is CASSRRSPDTQYF.

This clonotype was found a few times. The J gene is TRBJ2-5, the V gene TRBV4-3; 8 positions agree with TRBD1. There are 16 residues in the CDR3. J was trimmed by 11 bases and V by 2 bases; bases with no gene match: 16. Germline V gene data show CDR1 as LGHNA and CDR2 as YSLEER. CDR3: CASSQRAQGAANEQYF. The CDR3 nucleotides read TGCGCCAGCAGCCAAAGGGCGCAGGGGGCCGCCAATGAGCAGTACTTC.

This clonotype has ten or more counts. The chain employs TRBV7-2 and TRBJ1-2, with D hard to call. The CDR3 contains 12 residues. Per the germline V gene, CDR1 is SGHTA and CDR2 is FQGNSA. Trimming removed 5 bases from V and 10 bases from J, with 14 bases in between. CDR3 amino acids: CASSPLAGNYTF. CDR3 in DNA: TGTGCCAGCAGCCCGCTGGCGGGGAACTACACCTTC.

This clonotype was found a few times. The CDR3 sequence is CASSYTASGGKNIQYF. CDR3 in DNA: TGTGCCAGCAGTTACACGGCTAGCGGGGGGAAAAACATTCAGTACTTC. The genes are TRBV6-5 and TRBJ2-4; 11 bases map to TRBD2. The CDR3 covers 16 residues. Germline V gives CDR1 MNHEY, CDR2 SVGAGI. The V and J ends lost 2 bases and 4 bases, in that order; junction bases with no gene match: 4.

About this clonotype: An end of the junction differs from the germline gene, which may be a read error. The chain links TRBV6-5 to TRBJ1-4; D ambiguous. The CDR3 loop spans 15 amino acids. Germline CDR1 and CDR2: MNHEY and SVGAGI. As DNA, the CDR3 is TGTGCCAGCAGTCGTGTCCCCGCAACTAATGAAAAACGGTTTTTT. It is translated as CASSRVPATNEKRFF.

The V and J genes are TRBV29-1 and TRBJ1-1; possible D gene TRBD1, 5 bases. This CDR3 spans 14 amino acids. Germline V CDR1 and CDR2: SQVTM, ANQGSEA. V lost 5 bases to trimming and J lost 1 base, with 14 bases between them. The DNA for the CDR3 is TGCAGCGTTTACCTACACAGGCAGAACACTGAAGCTTTCTTT. Its protein product is CSVYLHRQNTEAFF.

In this sample, this clonotype turned up a few times. The chain uses TRBV4-2 and TRBJ1-5; 9 bases agree with TRBD1. Trimming cost V 1 base and J 4 bases; bases outside gene matches: 8. The CDR3 consists of 17 residues. Per germline, CDR1 LGHNA and CDR2 YNFKEQ. For the CDR3, the DNA is TGTGCCAGCAGCCAAGTTGGGACAGGGCAACAAAATCAGCCCCAGCATTTT. It translates to CASSQVGTGQQNQPQHF.

This clonotype was counted ten times or more. The chain employs TRBV12-3 or TRBV12-4 and TRBJ2-5; 11 bases line up with TRBD2. There are 17 residues in the CDR3. V gave up 0 bases and J gave up 4 bases; unmatched junction bases: 7. The CDR3 sequence is CASSLADSGGARETQYF. For the CDR3, the DNA is TGTGCCAGCAGTTTAGCGGATAGCGGGGGGGCCCGAGAGACCCAGTACTTC.

This clonotype occurred a few times. The genes are TRBV12-3 or TRBV12-4 and TRBJ2-5; 10 bases align to TRBD2. V gave up 3 bases and J gave up 11 bases; unmatched junction bases: 12. This CDR3 spans 15 amino acids. CDR3 DNA sequence: TGTGCCAGCAGTTTCACTAGCGGGGCCTACAATGAGCAGTACTTC. The encoded protein is CASSFTSGAYNEQYF.

The table lists this clonotype with many counts. This chain connects TRBV7-2 to TRBJ2-5, with D perhaps given as TRBD1 or TRBD2 (7 bases each). This CDR3 contains 13 residues. The V gene lost 2 bases and the J gene lost 11 bases, with 15 bases spanning the gap. CDR1 and CDR2 from the germline V gene are SGHTA and FQGNSA. Here the CDR3 DNA reads TGTGCCAGCAGCTTATGGGAGGGGGCTAAGCAGTACTTC. This codes for CASSLWEGAKQYF.

Regarding this clonotype: This may be a read error: a much more frequent sequence differs by one nucleotide. The V gene is TRBV6-2 or TRBV6-3, the J gene TRBJ2-7; the match to TRBD2 covers 10 bases. Germline CDR1 and CDR2: MNHEY and SVGEGT. V was clipped by 0 bases and J by 0 bases; unmatched bases: 5. The CDR3 spans 17 residues. The CDR3 DNA is TGTGCCAGCAGTTACTCGAGCCTAGCGGGGGACTCCTACGAGCAGTACTTC. This sequence encodes CASSYSSLAGDSYEQYF.

The chain links TRBV18 to TRBJ1-5; D not resolved. CDR3 size: 13 residues. V lost 2 bases and J 7 bases, leaving 9 bases between the germline ends. The germline V gene has CDR1 KGHSH and CDR2 LQKENI. The CDR3 sequence is CASSPELYQPQHF. CDR3 DNA sequence: TGTGCCAGCTCACCAGAGTTATACCAGCCCCAGCATTTT.